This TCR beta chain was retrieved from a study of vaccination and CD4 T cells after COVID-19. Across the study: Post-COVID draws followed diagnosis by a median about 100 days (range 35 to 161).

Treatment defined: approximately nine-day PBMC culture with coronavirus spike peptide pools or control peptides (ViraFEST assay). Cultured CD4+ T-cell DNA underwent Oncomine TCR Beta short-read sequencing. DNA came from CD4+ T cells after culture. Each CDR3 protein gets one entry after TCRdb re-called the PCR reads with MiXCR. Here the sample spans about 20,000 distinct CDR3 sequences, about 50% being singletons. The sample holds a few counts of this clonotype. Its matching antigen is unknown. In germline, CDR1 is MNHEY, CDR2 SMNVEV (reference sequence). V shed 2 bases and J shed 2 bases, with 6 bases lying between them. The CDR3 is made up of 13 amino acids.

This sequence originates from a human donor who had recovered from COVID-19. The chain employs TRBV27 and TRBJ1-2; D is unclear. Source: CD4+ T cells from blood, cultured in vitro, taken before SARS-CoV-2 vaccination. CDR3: CASSLKGNYGYTF. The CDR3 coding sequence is TGTGCCAGCAGTTTAAAAGGCAACTATGGCTACACCTTC.